This T cell receptor beta chain was captured in a study of PD-1 blockade in classical Hodgkin lymphoma. Notes on the study in general: Nothing has yet pinned down what causes the repertoire differences, possibly disease activity or prior therapy. Significant TCR diversity gains by C4D1 occurred in CD4+ but not CD8+ cells.

A single count supports this clone. The antigen is not known. Time point reported: cycle 4 day 1 (C4D1), after less than 7 weeks of nivolumab. After autologous stem cell transplantation all patients relapsed, and prior brentuximab vedotin exposure differed between cohorts. Best response was recorded as complete response, partial response or progressive disease. Using immunoSEQ multiplex PCR, the repertoire was profiled, and TCRdb retains in-frame clones only, with some absent. The table includes 17,000 or so clones, 83% detected once. V was cut by 4 bases and J by 0 bases, with 10 bases left in between. The CDR3 extends over 15 amino acids. Looked up from germline, CDR1 is SGHRS and CDR2 is YFSETQ.

The J gene is TRBJ2-2, the V gene TRBV5-1, with D perhaps matching TRBD1 or TRBD2 (5 bases each). This TCR derives from a human donor with classical Hodgkin lymphoma. Sequences were derived from peripheral blood mononuclear cells (PBMCs), sampled before the fourth cycle of nivolumab. The CDR3 loop reads CASSPGRSNTGELFF. Written as DNA, the CDR3 is TGCGCCAGCAGCCCGGGACGGTCGAACACCGGGGAGCTGTTTTTT.